The present entry profiles one TCR beta chain with its context. Antigen specificity is unknown. This entry belongs to a study of siplizumab effects on memory and regulatory T cells. Study results and caveats: Memory cells seemed less diverse than naive T cells, which seemed major alloresponse contributors. Naive versus memory phenotype went unassigned for roughly 75-95% of proliferating CD4+ or CD8+ clones.

Each sample yielded 90,000 to 100,000 assayed TCR templates. Repertoires were generated with immunoSEQ multiplex PCR, while TCRdb's copy carries only in-frame clones and drops some. The sample yields around 120,000 clones, roughly 94% seen once. The sample taken for sequencing was non-Treg CD4+ T cells sorted from blood. The sequence came from a human donor in good health.

The CDR3 sequence: CASSTQTGYQPQHF. The CDR3 DNA reads TGTGCCAGTAGTACCCAGACAGGGTACCAGCCCCAGCATTTT. The chain carries TRBV19 and TRBJ1-5; 7 nucleotides match TRBD1. With 4 bases clipped from V and 7 bases from J, the junction kept 7 bases outside the gene matches. The CDR3 is 14 residues long. From germline, CDR1 is LNHDA and CDR2 SQIVND (reference sequence).